The present entry profiles one T cell receptor beta chain with its context. The repertoire was sequenced with immunoSEQ multiplex PCR; TCRdb's copy has only in-frame clones and lacks some. The profile shows around 40,000 clones, 75% to 90% of them singletons. This record comes from a study of PD-L1 blockade in urothelial cancer. Study summary: Men with urothelial cancer arising in the bladder made up most of the roughly 29 patients. Blood was tested 3 weeks (second dose) and 6 weeks into treatment. Patients had been given 0 to 3 earlier chemotherapy regimens. Median T cell yield per blood sample was about 150,000 cells.

V was shortened by 7 bases and J by 4 bases, with 13 bases between the two germline ends. The length of the CDR3 is 13 residues. CDR1 is SGHTA and CDR2 is FQGNSA in the germline V gene. This rearrangement joins TRBV7-2 to TRBJ1-2, with D possibly matching TRBD1 (6 bases). This clonotype was sampled from a man aged 60 to 75 with urothelial cancer. The material was PBMCs, obtained around atezolizumab (anti-PD-L1) treatment. CDR3 loop: CASTGGAGYGYTF. CDR3 DNA sequence: TGTGCCAGCACTGGGGGGGCTGGCTATGGCTACACCTTC.